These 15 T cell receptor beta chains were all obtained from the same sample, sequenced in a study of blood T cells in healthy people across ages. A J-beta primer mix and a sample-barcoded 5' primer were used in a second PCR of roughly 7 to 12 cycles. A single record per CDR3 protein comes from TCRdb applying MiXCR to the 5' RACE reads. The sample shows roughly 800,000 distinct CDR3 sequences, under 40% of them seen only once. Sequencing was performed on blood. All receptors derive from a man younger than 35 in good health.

The CDR3: CASSQEYNGDRLYNEQFF. The CDR3 nucleotides are TGTGCCAGCAGCCAAGAGTACAATGGGGACAGGCTCTACAATGAGCAGTTCTTC. The chain carries TRBV4-2 and TRBJ2-1, with 8 bases identical to TRBD1. Germline lookup yields CDR1 LGHNA and CDR2 YNFKEQ. There are 18 residues in the CDR3. The V and J ends lost 0 bases and 3 bases, in that order; junction bases with no gene match: 10.

CDR3 residues: CASSSTSGGIPDTQYF. CDR3 in DNA: TGTGCCAGCAGTTCAACTAGCGGGGGGATCCCAGATACGCAGTATTTT. The chain is built from TRBV7-2 and TRBJ2-3, with 12 bases identical to TRBD2. Trimming removed 6 bases from V and 4 bases from J; junction bases left unmatched: 8. CDR1 SGHTA and CDR2 FQGNSA come from the germline V gene. The CDR3 is 16 amino acids. Filled out from reference TRBV7-2 and TRBJ2-3, the complete variable domain reads GAGVSQSPSNKVTEKGKDVELRCDPISGHTALYWYRQSLGQGLEFLIYFQGNSAPDKSGLPSDRFSAERTGGSVSTLTIQRTQQEDSAVYLCASSSTSGGIPDTQYFGPGTRLTVL.

CDR3 loop: CASSPTSWDEQFF. DNA of the CDR3: TGTGCCAGCAGCCCGACCAGTTGGGATGAGCAGTTCTTC. The chain combines TRBV7-3 with TRBJ2-1; D remains ambiguous. Per the germline V gene, CDR1 is SGHTA and CDR2 is FQGTGA. The CDR3 extends over 13 amino acids. V was pared by 5 bases and J by 8 bases, with 13 bases between.

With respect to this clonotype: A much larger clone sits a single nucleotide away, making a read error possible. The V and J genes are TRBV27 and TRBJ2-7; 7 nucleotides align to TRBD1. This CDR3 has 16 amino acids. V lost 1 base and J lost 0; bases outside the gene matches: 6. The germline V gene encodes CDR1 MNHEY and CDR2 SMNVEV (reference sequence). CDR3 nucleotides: TGTGCCAGCAGTTTATTATATCGGGACAGCTCCTACGAGCAGTACTTC. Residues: CASSLLYRDSSYEQYF.

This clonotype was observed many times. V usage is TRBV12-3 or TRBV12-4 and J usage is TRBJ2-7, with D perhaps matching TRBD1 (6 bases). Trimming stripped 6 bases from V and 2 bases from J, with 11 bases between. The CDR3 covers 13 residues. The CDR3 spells CASSPGQTYEQYF. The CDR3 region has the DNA TGTGCCAGCAGCCCCGGACAGACCTACGAGCAGTACTTC.

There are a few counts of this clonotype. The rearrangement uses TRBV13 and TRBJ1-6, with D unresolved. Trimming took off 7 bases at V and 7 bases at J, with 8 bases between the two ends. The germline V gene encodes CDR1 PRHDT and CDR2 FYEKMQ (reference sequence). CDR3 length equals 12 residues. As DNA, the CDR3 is TGTGCCAGCACCATAGGGAATTCACCCCTCCACTTT. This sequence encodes CASTIGNSPLHF.

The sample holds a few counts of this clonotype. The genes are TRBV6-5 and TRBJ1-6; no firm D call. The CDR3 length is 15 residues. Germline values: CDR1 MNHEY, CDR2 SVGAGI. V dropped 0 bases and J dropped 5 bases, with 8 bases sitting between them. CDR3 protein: CASSYSRRDNSPLHF. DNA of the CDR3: TGTGCCAGCAGTTACTCGCGGCGTGATAATTCACCCCTCCACTTT.

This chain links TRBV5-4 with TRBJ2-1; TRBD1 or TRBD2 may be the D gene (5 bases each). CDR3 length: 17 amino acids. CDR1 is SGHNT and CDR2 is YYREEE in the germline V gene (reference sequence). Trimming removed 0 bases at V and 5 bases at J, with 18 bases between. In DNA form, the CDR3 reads TGTGCCAGCAGCTTGGACGGGGCGAAGGGCCGAGACAATGAGCAGTTCTTC. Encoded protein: CASSLDGAKGRDNEQFF.

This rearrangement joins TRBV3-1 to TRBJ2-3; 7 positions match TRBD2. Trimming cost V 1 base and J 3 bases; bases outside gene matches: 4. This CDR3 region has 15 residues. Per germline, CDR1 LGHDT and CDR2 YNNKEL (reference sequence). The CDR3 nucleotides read TGTGCCAGCAGCCAAGTCGGGGGGAGGACAGATACGCAGTATTTT. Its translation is CASSQVGGRTDTQYF.

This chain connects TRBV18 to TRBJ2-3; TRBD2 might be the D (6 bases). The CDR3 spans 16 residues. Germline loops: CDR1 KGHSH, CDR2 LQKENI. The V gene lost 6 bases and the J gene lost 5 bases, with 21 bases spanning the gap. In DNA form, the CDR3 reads TGTGCCAGCTCTCCCGGCGGTGGAGGGTTGGGAGATACGCAGTATTTT. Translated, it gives CASSPGGGGLGDTQYF.

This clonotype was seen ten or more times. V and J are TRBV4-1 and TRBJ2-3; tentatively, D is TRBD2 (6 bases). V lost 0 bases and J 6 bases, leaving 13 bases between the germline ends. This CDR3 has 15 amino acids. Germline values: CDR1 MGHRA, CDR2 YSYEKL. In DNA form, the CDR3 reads TGCGCCAGCAGCCAAGATGGAGGGGTGGCGGATACGCAGTATTTT. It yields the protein CASSQDGGVADTQYF.

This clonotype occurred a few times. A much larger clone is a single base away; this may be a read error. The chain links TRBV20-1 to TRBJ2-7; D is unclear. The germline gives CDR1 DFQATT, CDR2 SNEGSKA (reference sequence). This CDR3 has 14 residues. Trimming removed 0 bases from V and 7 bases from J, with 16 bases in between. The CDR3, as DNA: TGCAGTGCTAGAGATCTCGTGAGTAAAGATGAGCAGTACTTC. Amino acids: CSARDLVSKDEQYF.

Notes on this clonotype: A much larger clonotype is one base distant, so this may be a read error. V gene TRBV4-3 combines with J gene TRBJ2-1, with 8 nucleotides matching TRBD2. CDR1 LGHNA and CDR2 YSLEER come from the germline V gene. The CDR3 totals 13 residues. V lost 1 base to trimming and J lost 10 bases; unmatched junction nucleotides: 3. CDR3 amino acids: CASSQGLAKEQFF. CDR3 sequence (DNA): TGCGCCAGCAGCCAAGGACTAGCGAAGGAGCAGTTCTTC.

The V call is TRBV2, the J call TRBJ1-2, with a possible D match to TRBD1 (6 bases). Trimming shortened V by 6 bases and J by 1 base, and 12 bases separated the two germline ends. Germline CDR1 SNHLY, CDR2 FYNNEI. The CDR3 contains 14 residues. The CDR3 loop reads CASRVTGNNYGYTF. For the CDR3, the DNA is TGTGCCAGCAGAGTAACAGGGAATAACTATGGCTACACCTTC.

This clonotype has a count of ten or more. The CDR3 loop reads CASSYLGAGADTQYF. CDR3 nucleotide sequence: TGTGCCAGCAGTTATCTGGGCGCGGGGGCAGATACGCAGTATTTT. This chain uses TRBV6-2 or TRBV6-3 with TRBJ2-3, with 7 positions matching TRBD2. V lost 3 bases, J lost 4 bases, and 7 bases stayed unmatched. Germline V gene lookup returns CDR1 MNHEY and CDR2 SVGEGT. The CDR3 is 15 amino acids.